What follows are 24 T cell receptor beta chains derived from one specimen sequenced in a study of blood T cell repertoires in COVID-19. Only in-frame clones appear in the TCRdb table, and some are missing; sequencing was by immunoSEQ multiplex PCR. Seen here are 250,000 or so clones, approximately 86% observed once, and the top ten hold roughly 1.9%. The specimen sequenced was peripheral blood. These receptors were collected from a man under 40 with active or convalescent COVID-19.

The V and J genes are TRBV7-2 and TRBJ1-6, with no clear D. Trimming shortened V by 4 bases and J by 5 bases, and 9 bases separated the two germline ends. CDR1 and CDR2 (germline): SGHTA, FQGNSA. CDR3 length equals 14 residues. CDR3 coding DNA: TGTGCCAGCAGCTCAAGACGGGATAATTCACCCCTCCACTTT. Translating it yields CASSSRRDNSPLHF. Based on the CDR3 plus reference TRBV7-2 and TRBJ1-6, the full variable domain is GAGVSQSPSNKVTEKGKDVELRCDPISGHTALYWYRQSLGQGLEFLIYFQGNSAPDKSGLPSDRFSAERTGGSVSTLTIQRTQQEDSAVYLCASSSRRDNSPLHFGNGTRLTVT.

The CDR3 here is CASSQQTSSYEQYF. CDR3 DNA sequence: TGTGCCAGCAGCCAACAGACGAGCTCCTACGAGCAGTACTTC. V usage is TRBV7-2 and J usage is TRBJ2-7; D call uncertain. The CDR3 has 14 residues. Germline lookup yields CDR1 SGHTA and CDR2 FQGNSA. Trimming left V 5 bases short and J 0 bases short, with 11 bases between.

The J gene is TRBJ2-7, the V gene TRBV21-1; no check of the table's D call, TRBD1, against the DNA was made. TRBV21-1 counts as a pseudogene. There are 14 residues in the CDR3. The CDR3 here is CASRYLDITYEQYF. Written as DNA, the CDR3 is TGTGCCAGCAGGTATCTCGACATAACCTACGAGCAGTACTTC.

This sequence joins TRBV6-5 and TRBJ2-4; D might be TRBD2 (7 bases). Germline CDR1 reads MNHEY; CDR2 reads SVGAGI. The CDR3 sequence is 15 residues long. V gave up 6 bases and J gave up 0 bases, with 12 bases separating them. The DNA for the CDR3 is TGTGCCAGCAGGGGGGGGCCAACAGCCAAAAACATTCAGTACTTC. This sequence encodes CASRGGPTAKNIQYF.

CDR3 in amino acids: CASSTSSGGGNIQYF. CDR3 DNA sequence: TGTGCCAGTAGTACCTCTAGCGGGGGAGGAAACATTCAGTACTTC. V is TRBV19 and J is TRBJ2-4; 10 bases agree with TRBD2. The CDR3 extends over 15 amino acids. The junction had 6 bases not matched to a gene; V was cut back by 4 bases and J by 6 bases. CDR1 and CDR2 from the germline V gene are LNHDA and SQIVND (reference sequence).

The rearrangement uses TRBV5-6 and TRBJ2-2, with a possible D match to TRBD2 (6 bases). The CDR3 is 16 residues long. CDR1 is SGHDT and CDR2 is YYEEEE in the germline V gene. Trimming took 4 bases from V and 0 from J, leaving 13 bases between them. The CDR3 DNA reads as TGTGCCAGCAGCCAATTAGCGGAAACGAACACCGGGGAGCTGTTTTTT. Translation gives CASSQLAETNTGELFF.

The gene calls are TRBV19 and TRBJ2-5; D possibly corresponds to TRBD1 (6 bases). The germline CDR1 and CDR2 sequences are LNHDA and SQIVND (reference sequence). V was shortened by 0 bases and J by 5 bases, with 10 bases between the two germline ends. This CDR3 contains 14 residues. CDR3 DNA sequence: TGTGCCAGTAGTATAGAAGGGGGTTGGGAGACCCAGTACTTC. Protein: CASSIEGGWETQYF.

This chain joins TRBV6-5 and TRBJ1-6; no definite D call. CDR1 is MNHEY and CDR2 is SVGAGI in the germline V gene. V was cut by 0 bases and J by 11 bases, with 8 bases left in between. This CDR3 is built from 13 residues. CDR3 amino acids: CASSYSQKAPLHF. CDR3 sequence (DNA): TGTGCCAGCAGTTACTCACAGAAAGCACCCCTCCACTTT.

The chain couples TRBV2 to TRBJ1-1; tentatively, D is TRBD1 (5 bases). Per the germline V gene, CDR1 is SNHLY and CDR2 is FYNNEI. V was clipped by 4 bases and J by 2 bases, with 14 bases between them. The CDR3 has 15 residues. DNA for the CDR3: TGTGCCAGCAGTGGGGGTGGGACTCCTAACACTGAAGCTTTCTTT. Its translation: CASSGGGTPNTEAFF.

The chain couples TRBV4-1 to TRBJ1-5; a weak D match, TRBD1 (6 bases). The germline gives CDR1 MGHRA, CDR2 YSYEKL. V lost 0 bases and J 7 bases, leaving 13 bases between the germline ends. The CDR3 sequence is 15 residues long. Written as DNA, the CDR3 is TGCGCCAGCAGCCAAGAAGGGGGGGCTGGGCAGCCCCAGCATTTT. It is translated as CASSQEGGAGQPQHF.

J is TRBJ1-1 and V is TRBV7-8; no definite D call. The CDR3 length is 13 residues. From germline, CDR1 is SGHVS and CDR2 FQNEAQ. Deletions cut 3 bases from V and 11 bases from J, with 16 bases between. CDR3 in amino acids: CASSFGGRQAAFF. In nucleotides, the CDR3 is TGTGCCAGCAGCTTTGGAGGGCGCCAAGCGGCTTTCTTT.

The CDR3, as DNA: TGTGCCAGCTCACCACTCGACAGGGTAGGTCAGCCCCAGCATTTT. This codes for CASSPLDRVGQPQHF. The V and J genes are TRBV18 and TRBJ1-5; 7 bases line up with TRBD1. Germline values: CDR1 KGHSH, CDR2 LQKENI. The CDR3 is 15 residues long. J gave up 6 bases and V 1 base, and 6 bases lay outside the gene matches.

This clone was counted only a few times. This sequence joins TRBV19 and TRBJ2-1; 11 bases are a match to TRBD2. Germline CDR1 LNHDA, CDR2 SQIVND (reference sequence). V gave up 10 bases and J gave up 5 bases; unmatched junction bases: 10. The CDR3 runs 15 residues. Written as DNA, the CDR3 is TGTGCCACCACACGACTAGCGGGGACAAACAATGAGCAGTTCTTC. Protein sequence: CATTRLAGTNNEQFF.

J is TRBJ1-5 and V is TRBV7-9; D may be TRBD1 (6 bases). Germline V gives CDR1 SEHNR, CDR2 FQNEAQ (reference sequence). The V end lost 6 bases, the J end lost 0 bases, and 9 bases lay between the germline ends. This CDR3 has 14 amino acids. The CDR3 sequence is CASSKGGSNQPQHF. The DNA of the CDR3 is TGTGCCAGCAGTAAAGGGGGTAGCAATCAGCCCCAGCATTTT.

The chain joins TRBV30 to TRBJ1-1, with D uncertain. Germline-derived CDR1 and CDR2 are GTSNPN and SVGIG (reference sequence). The CDR3 totals 14 residues. Trimming shortened V by 2 bases and J by 3 bases, and 13 bases separated the two germline ends. CDR3 DNA sequence: TGTGCCTGGAGTAAACTTTCCCGGGACACTGAAGCTTTCTTT. The encoded protein is CAWSKLSRDTEAFF.

V usage is TRBV12-3 or TRBV12-4 and J usage is TRBJ1-2; the D is unclear. Deletions cut 0 bases from V and 8 bases from J, with 10 bases between. The CDR3 sequence is 13 residues long. CDR3 sequence (DNA): TGTGCCAGCAGTTTAGCGGTCATGGGCGGCTACACCTTC. Its translation is CASSLAVMGGYTF.

This clone was picked up a small number of times. The chain uses TRBV2 and TRBJ1-1; the match to TRBD1 covers 8 bases. Germline loops: CDR1 SNHLY, CDR2 FYNNEI. The CDR3 runs 14 residues. V was clipped by 5 bases and J by 4 bases; unmatched bases: 6. The CDR3 sequence is CASSLQGGGTEAFF. CDR3 DNA: TGTGCCAGCAGTTTACAGGGGGGCGGCACTGAAGCTTTCTTT.

The rearrangement joins TRBV9 to TRBJ2-1, with 10 nucleotides matching TRBD2. The CDR3 consists of 16 residues. Germline V CDR1 and CDR2: SGDLS, YYNGEE. Losses at the gene ends were 4 bases for V and 3 bases for J; bases not matched to a gene: 7. The DNA of the CDR3 is TGTGCCAGCAGCCCTAGTGGACTAGCGGTCTACAATGAGCAGTTCTTC. Translation gives CASSPSGLAVYNEQFF. Full variable domain (outside the CDR3, taken from reference TRBV9 and TRBJ2-1): DSGVTQTPKHLITATGQRVTLRCSPRSGDLSVYWYQQSLDQGLQFLIQYYNGEERAKGNILERFSAQQFPDLHSELNLSSLELGDSALYFCASSPSGLAVYNEQFFGPGTRLTVL.

The rearrangement links TRBV14 to TRBJ2-3; tentative D call: TRBD2 (8 bases). The CDR3 is 17 residues long. Trimming took off 0 bases at V and 5 bases at J, with 18 bases between the two ends. CDR1 SGHDN and CDR2 FVKESK come from the germline V gene. The CDR3 bases are TGTGCCAGCAGCCAAGAGAAGGGGGCGCTAGCGGGAGATACGCAGTATTTT. Translating gives CASSQEKGALAGDTQYF.

The chain combines TRBV6-5 with TRBJ1-2; D uncertain. CDR3 length: 11 residues. The V end was cut by 2 bases, the J end by 8 bases, with 6 bases between. Germline CDR1 MNHEY, CDR2 SVGAGI. The CDR3 loop reads CASSYGQGYTF. CDR3 DNA sequence: TGTGCCAGCAGTTACGGTCAGGGCTACACCTTC.

This clone was seen only a few times. V and J are TRBV14 and TRBJ2-1, with 8 positions matching TRBD2. After removal of 1 base from V and 4 bases from J, the junction contained 6 bases not matched to a gene. This CDR3 spans 16 amino acids. Germline V gene sequence: CDR1 SGHDN, CDR2 FVKESK. The CDR3 DNA is TGTGCCAGCAGCCAAGTGGCGGGGGGCCTATACAATGAGCAGTTCTTC. As protein: CASSQVAGGLYNEQFF.

A single count supports this clone. The J gene is TRBJ1-2, the V gene TRBV19, with D uncertain. Germline loops: CDR1 LNHDA, CDR2 SQIVND (reference sequence). This CDR3 has 12 amino acids. Trimming cost V 6 bases and J 4 bases, with 9 bases left between them. CDR3 coding DNA: TGTGCCAGTAGCGGTAGTTTCTATGGCTACACCTTC. Protein sequence: CASSGSFYGYTF.

This chain links TRBV7-8 with TRBJ1-2; D might be TRBD1 (5 bases). Germline V gene sequence: CDR1 SGHVS, CDR2 FQNEAQ. V was pared by 4 bases and J by 1 base, with 13 bases between. This CDR3 spans 15 amino acids. DNA for the CDR3: TGTGCCAGCAGCTCCATCGCCGGGGGTAACTATGGCTACACCTTC. Its translation: CASSSIAGGNYGYTF.

The gene calls are TRBV3-1 (or the pseudogene TRBV3-2) and TRBJ2-4; perhaps TRBD2 as D (6 bases). Germline CDR1 reads LGHDT; CDR2 reads YNNKEL (reference sequence). V was trimmed by 4 bases and J by 1 base, leaving 17 bases between them. CDR3 length: 17 amino acids. The CDR3 nucleotides are TGTGCCAGCAGCCCAAGCGCTGGGGGGTGGGCCAAAAACATTCAGTACTTC. This translates into CASSPSAGGWAKNIQYF.